One and the same sample provided the 29 T cell receptor beta chains below, sequenced in a study of blood T cell repertoires in COVID-19. Data came from immunoSEQ multiplex PCR; TCRdb stores just in-frame clones and leaves some out. The sample yields hundreds of thousands of clones, around 84% seen once. Material for sequencing was PBMCs or T cells enriched from blood (not recorded which). These receptors all come from a woman aged 35 to 49 who had recovered from COVID-19.

This chain joins TRBV3-1 (or the pseudogene TRBV3-2) and TRBJ1-1, with D tentatively TRBD1 (6 bases). The CDR3 runs 15 residues. The germline CDR1 and CDR2 sequences are LGHDT and YNNKEL (reference sequence). V was trimmed by 4 bases and J by 2 bases, leaving 14 bases between them. The CDR3 reads CASSRQGSGNTEAFF. The DNA of the CDR3 is TGTGCCAGCAGCCGGCAGGGGAGTGGTAACACTGAAGCTTTCTTT.

The CDR3 bases are TGTGCCATCAGTGAAAGGGACGGGAGCTCCTACGAGCAGTACTTC. It yields the protein CAISERDGSSYEQYF. V usage is TRBV10-3 and J usage is TRBJ2-7, with D perhaps TRBD2 (6 bases). The V end was cut by 3 bases, the J end by 0 bases, with 12 bases between. CDR3 size: 15 residues. CDR1 is ENHRY, CDR2 SYGVKD, per germline.

V gene TRBV4-3 combines with J gene TRBJ2-2; the match to TRBD2 covers 9 bases. CDR3 length: 16 residues. Germline trimming cut 1 base from V and 2 bases from J; bases unmatched to any gene: 2. Germline loops: CDR1 LGHNA, CDR2 YSLEER. The CDR3 sequence is CASSQGTSANTGELFF. In DNA, the CDR3 is TGCGCCAGCAGCCAAGGGACTAGCGCTAACACCGGGGAGCTGTTTTTT.

The gene calls are TRBV7-9 and TRBJ1-1; D is possibly TRBD1 (6 bases). Germline V CDR1 and CDR2: SEHNR, FQNEAQ (reference sequence). This CDR3 region has 15 residues. V was shortened by 5 bases and J by 3 bases, with 16 bases between the two germline ends. CDR3 sequence (DNA): TGTGCCAGCAGCCAACCCACAGGGTTCGACACTGAAGCTTTCTTT. It is translated as CASSQPTGFDTEAFF. Variable domain in full (rest from reference TRBV7-9 and TRBJ1-1): DTGVSQNPRHKITKRGQNVTFRCDPISEHNRLYWYRQTLGQGPEFLTYFQNEAQLEKSRLLSDRFSAERPKGSFSTLEIQRTEQGDSAMYLCASSQPTGFDTEAFFGQGTRLTVV.

This clone was seen more than once but under ten times. V and J are TRBV28 and TRBJ2-7; D perhaps matches TRBD2 (6 bases). This CDR3 contains 12 residues. Germline CDR1 reads MDHEN; CDR2 reads SYDVKM. V was cut by 6 bases and J by 9 bases, with 15 bases left in between. In nucleotides, the CDR3 is TGTGCCAGCAGCCCACAGACTAGGAGGCAGTACTTC. Its translation: CASSPQTRRQYF.

This chain joins TRBV9 and TRBJ1-6; TRBD1 is a possible D gene (5 bases). The germline gives CDR1 SGDLS, CDR2 YYNGEE. The CDR3 runs to 15 residues. The V end lost 0 bases, the J end lost 11 bases, and 15 bases lay between the germline ends. CDR3 in DNA: TGTGCCAGCAGCGTAGACGGCAGGGATAGTACACCCCTCCACTTT. Translated, it gives CASSVDGRDSTPLHF.

The genes are TRBV29-1 and TRBJ2-3, with 9 bases aligning to TRBD1. V gave up 6 bases and J gave up 1 base; unmatched junction bases: 2. Germline assignment: CDR1 SQVTM and CDR2 ANQGSEA. The CDR3 consists of 13 residues. The CDR3 spells CSVRTGGTDTQYF. The CDR3 DNA follows: TGCAGCGTACGGACAGGGGGCACAGATACGCAGTATTTT.

Regarding this clone: A much more abundant neighbour one base away suggests this may be a read error. The chain employs TRBV28 and TRBJ2-3, with 9 bases fitting TRBD2. Germline assignment: CDR1 MDHEN and CDR2 SYDVKM. Trimming removed 5 bases from V and 1 base from J; junction bases left unmatched: 1. This CDR3 comprises 14 residues. The CDR3 loop reads CASSRTSGTDTQYF. The DNA for the CDR3 is TGTGCCAGCAGTCGGACTAGCGGCACAGATACGCAGTATTTT.

The chain joins TRBV4-1 to TRBJ1-3, with D possibly being TRBD1 (6 bases). CDR3 length: 16 amino acids. Per the germline V gene, CDR1 is MGHRA and CDR2 is YSYEKL. V was clipped by 0 bases and J by 2 bases, with 11 bases between them. The CDR3 nucleotides read TGCGCCAGCAGCCAAGATCGGTCAGGGGCTGGAAACACCATATATTTT. Protein product: CASSQDRSGAGNTIYF.

V usage is TRBV7-9 and J usage is TRBJ1-1; the D is unclear. This CDR3 has 15 amino acids. Germline CDR1 and CDR2: SEHNR and FQNEAQ (reference sequence). V lost 5 bases and J lost 1, with 14 bases in between. The CDR3 is CASSPFTGANTEAFF. In nucleotides, the CDR3 is TGTGCCAGCAGCCCCTTCACGGGAGCGAACACTGAAGCTTTCTTT.

This clone is a singleton in its sample. This chain links TRBV9 with TRBJ2-1; D may be TRBD1 (6 bases). The CDR3 consists of 15 residues. CDR1 is SGDLS and CDR2 is YYNGEE in the germline V gene. V was clipped by 2 bases and J by 3 bases, with 12 bases between them. The DNA of the CDR3 is TGTGCCAGCAGCGTGGAACAGGGTTTCTACAATGAGCAGTTCTTC. Amino acid sequence: CASSVEQGFYNEQFF. Full variable domain (remainder filled in from reference TRBV9 and TRBJ2-1): DSGVTQTPKHLITATGQRVTLRCSPRSGDLSVYWYQQSLDQGLQFLIQYYNGEERAKGNILERFSAQQFPDLHSELNLSSLELGDSALYFCASSVEQGFYNEQFFGPGTRLTVL.

V is TRBV6-6 and J is TRBJ2-3, with D possibly matching TRBD2 (5 bases). CDR1 is MNHNY, CDR2 SVGAGI, per germline (reference sequence). The V and J ends lost 1 base and 3 bases respectively, with 8 bases between them. The CDR3 covers 14 residues. CDR3 amino acids: CASSYFGITDTQYF. As DNA, the CDR3 is TGTGCCAGCAGTTACTTCGGGATTACAGATACGCAGTATTTT.

DNA of the CDR3: TGTGCCAGCTCACCGAATTACATGAACACTGAAGCTTTCTTT. It yields the protein CASSPNYMNTEAFF. V is TRBV18 and J is TRBJ1-1, with D uncertain. CDR1 is KGHSH and CDR2 is LQKENI in the germline V gene. Trimming stripped 3 bases from V and 0 bases from J, with 8 bases between. The CDR3 runs to 14 residues. Full variable domain (remainder filled in from reference TRBV18 and TRBJ1-1): NAGVMQNPRHLVRRRGQEARLRCSPMKGHSHVYWYRQLPEEGLKFMVYLQKENIIDESGMPKERFSAEFPKEGPSILRIQQVVRGDSAAYFCASSPNYMNTEAFFGQGTRLTVV.

The chain carries TRBV12-3 or TRBV12-4 and TRBJ1-6; no clear D gene. The CDR3 is made up of 12 amino acids. Trimming shortened V by 3 bases and J by 6 bases, and 3 bases separated the two germline ends. CDR3 residues: CASSLSNSPLHF. CDR3 DNA sequence: TGTGCCAGCAGTTTGAGTAATTCACCCCTCCACTTT.

On this clone itself: This CDR3 is also generated by other DNA sequences in the sample. The J gene is TRBJ1-2, the V gene TRBV6-5; 7 positions agree with TRBD1. Trimming at V came to 4 bases and at J to 5 bases, leaving 1 base not matched to a gene. Germline V gene sequence: CDR1 MNHEY, CDR2 SVGAGI. The CDR3 loop spans 12 amino acids. The CDR3 here is CASSLQGYGYTF. The CDR3, as DNA: TGTGCCAGCAGTTTACAGGGGTATGGCTACACCTTC.

V gene TRBV28 combines with J gene TRBJ2-1; 9 bases agree with TRBD2. The CDR3 contains 15 residues. V shed 6 bases and J 4 bases; nucleotides not matched to a gene: 7. Germline CDR1 MDHEN, CDR2 SYDVKM. In nucleotides, the CDR3 is TGTGCCAGCAGACCCATGACTAGCGGTTACAATGAGCAGTTCTTC. As protein: CASRPMTSGYNEQFF.

The chain employs TRBV2 and TRBJ2-5; no reliable D call. The V and J ends lost 7 bases and 3 bases respectively, with 12 bases between them. CDR1 and CDR2 (germline): SNHLY, FYNNEI. The CDR3 has 13 amino acids. DNA for the CDR3: TGTGCCAGCACAAGGAGTCGCGAAGAGACCCAGTACTTC. It specifies CASTRSREETQYF.

This chain joins TRBV3-1 (or the pseudogene TRBV3-2) and TRBJ1-2; TRBD1 might be the D (6 bases). The CDR3 is 12 amino acids. The V end was cut by 8 bases, the J end by 6 bases, with 13 bases between. In germline, CDR1 is LGHDT, CDR2 YNNKEL (reference sequence). This CDR3 is CASGTGPDGYTF. DNA of the CDR3: TGTGCCAGCGGAACAGGGCCGGATGGCTACACCTTC.

The chain couples TRBV4-1 to TRBJ2-5; TRBD1 agrees at 7 bases. After removal of 1 base from V and 3 bases from J, the junction contained 2 bases not matched to a gene. Germline V CDR1 and CDR2: MGHRA, YSYEKL. The CDR3 is 14 amino acids. The DNA of the CDR3 is TGCGCCAGCAGCCAAGGACAGGGCGAAGAGACCCAGTACTTC. Its protein is CASSQGQGEETQYF.

The genes are TRBV6-2 or TRBV6-3 and TRBJ2-5; 7 bases line up with TRBD1. The CDR3 totals 16 residues. Germline values: CDR1 MNHEY, CDR2 SVGEGT. Trimming at V came to 0 bases and at J to 4 bases, leaving 8 bases not matched to a gene. CDR3 in DNA: TGTGCCAGCAGTTACTCCGGGACAGCCGAATCAGAGACCCAGTACTTC. Translating it yields CASSYSGTAESETQYF.

The chain is built from TRBV4-3 and TRBJ2-3; perhaps TRBD1 as D (5 bases). In germline, CDR1 is LGHNA, CDR2 YSLEER. The germline V and J ends were trimmed by 0 bases and 4 bases, with 11 bases remaining between them. The CDR3 runs to 15 residues. CDR3 bases: TGCGCCAGCAGCCAAGATTTGGGGCTGGCAGATACGCAGTATTTT. It is translated as CASSQDLGLADTQYF.

This clone was observed many times. The V call is TRBV7-3, the J call TRBJ2-1, with D possibly being TRBD2 (5 bases). The V and J ends lost 5 bases and 5 bases respectively, with 13 bases between them. CDR3 size: 14 residues. Per the germline V gene, CDR1 is SGHTA and CDR2 is FQGTGA. The CDR3 loop reads CASSPYRGNNEQFF. The CDR3 region has the DNA TGTGCCAGCAGCCCCTACAGAGGGAACAATGAGCAGTTCTTC.

The chain recombines TRBV6-5 with TRBJ1-1; weak D call: TRBD1 (6 bases). V dropped 6 bases and J dropped 10 bases, with 15 bases sitting between them. This CDR3 is 12 amino acids long. CDR1 MNHEY and CDR2 SVGAGI come from the germline V gene. The CDR3 loop is CASSRQQGAAFF. CDR3 bases: TGTGCCAGCAGCCGACAACAGGGAGCAGCTTTCTTT.

The chain carries TRBV6-2 or TRBV6-3 and TRBJ2-7; D gene unclear. Germline V gives CDR1 MNHEY, CDR2 SVGEGT. V lost 4 bases and J 0 bases, leaving 7 bases between the germline ends. The length of the CDR3 is 13 residues. CDR3 nucleotide sequence: TGTGCCAGCAGTTTCGAGAGCTCCTACGAGCAGTACGTC. Translated, it gives CASSFESSYEQYV.

A word on this clone: An end of the junction differs from the germline gene, which may be a read error. CDR3 sequence reads: CASSRDILVF. In DNA, the CDR3 is TGCGCCAGCAGCCGGGACATTCTGGTCTTC. V is TRBV4-3 and J is TRBJ2-1; D might be TRBD1 (6 bases). Per germline, CDR1 LGHNA and CDR2 YSLEER. CDR3 length equals 10 residues.

This clone was detected a few times. This chain joins TRBV30 and TRBJ1-1; unclear D gene. Trimming removed 5 bases at V and 3 bases at J, with 13 bases between. CDR3 length: 13 amino acids. Germline values: CDR1 GTSNPN, CDR2 SVGIG (reference sequence). The CDR3 nucleotides are TGTGCCTGGCGACCAGGTTCAGACACTGAAGCTTTCTTT. The encoded protein is CAWRPGSDTEAFF.

This clone occurred a few times. The genes are TRBV3-1 (or the pseudogene TRBV3-2) and TRBJ2-5; TRBD2 matches at 13 bases. Trimming took 4 bases from V and 5 from J; bases not matched to a gene: 7. Per the germline V gene, CDR1 is LGHDT and CDR2 is YNNKEL (reference sequence). This CDR3 is built from 16 residues. The CDR3 sequence is CASSPQVTSGRETQYF. The DNA for the CDR3 is TGTGCCAGCAGCCCGCAGGTGACTAGCGGGAGGGAGACCCAGTACTTC.

This chain uses TRBV10-1 with TRBJ2-1; 8 bases align to TRBD2. This CDR3 comprises 15 residues. J gave up 9 bases and V 2 bases, and 9 bases lay outside the gene matches. Germline loops: CDR1 WNHNN, CDR2 SYGVQD (reference sequence). CDR3 nucleotide sequence: TGCGCCAGCAGTGAGCGCGGCGGGGGGAGCACTGAGCAGTTCTTC. Its translation is CASSERGGGSTEQFF.

This clone has a handful of counts. The gene calls are TRBV27 and TRBJ2-7; 9 bases line up with TRBD2. Germline V lookup: CDR1 MNHEY, CDR2 SMNVEV (reference sequence). The CDR3 spans 18 residues. V was pared by 0 bases and J by 2 bases, with 11 bases of the junction left unmatched. CDR3 loop: CASSLSSPLSGSPYEQYF. Written as DNA, the CDR3 is TGTGCCAGCAGTTTATCCTCCCCGCTTAGCGGGAGCCCCTACGAGCAGTACTTC.